The entry that follows covers one TCR beta chain sequence. The antigen remains undetermined. This sample is drawn from a study of cytomegalovirus exposure and HLA in healthy donors. The study, taken as a whole, reports: About 87% or about 30% of the time was how often most TCR beta V segments were productive, according to an earlier analysis.

60 Vbeta and 13 Jbeta primers were used in PCR. Using immunoSEQ multiplex PCR, the repertoire was profiled, and TCRdb retains in-frame clones only, with some absent. This sample has 170,000 or so clones, with 79% found just once. The germline V and J ends were trimmed by 1 base and 0 bases, with 5 bases remaining between them. Germline-derived CDR1 and CDR2 are MNHNS and SASEGT. The CDR3 length is 14 residues. This chain connects TRBV6-1 to TRBJ2-3; TRBD1 is a possible D gene (5 bases). The TCR originated in a middle-aged woman in good health and CMV-seronegative. The sample taken for sequencing was PBMCs. The CDR3 reads CASSEEGSTDTQYF. The CDR3 DNA reads TGTGCCAGCAGTGAAGAGGGGAGCACAGATACGCAGTATTTT.